This T cell receptor (beta chain) was sequenced for a study of identical twins' blood T cells (dated by TCRdb to about 2013). Regarding the research as a whole: Roughly 50 million Illumina reads were obtained across approximately 12 libraries, comprising six alpha-chain and six beta-chain libraries. The study compared TCR alpha and beta chain repertoires of three pairs of monozygous twins using next-generation sequencing to assess genetic influence on repertoire formation.

The germline ends are 10 bases apart after V is trimmed by 2 bases and J by 4 bases. The CDR3 sequence holds 13 residues, the cysteine and phenylalanine included. The sequence is cut down to CDR3 DNA, 39 bases in frame from base 1. According to the germline V gene (reference sequence), CDR1 reads DFQATT and CDR2 reads SNEGSKA. Six healthy women forming three monozygous twin pairs were used as donors. All three twin pairs had been reared together, and it was thought likely that the same infectious agents and vaccines had been met by these twin pairs. TCR cDNA libraries were prepared from RNA that was isolated from peripheral blood mononuclear cells. Concerning this clonotype: There is no known antigen for this receptor. The record has no base qualities; no much larger clone is one base away.

The paper as a whole reports these results and caveats: The number of shared CDR3 clonotypes between two donors was mainly determined by the product of their cloneset sizes, and twins did not clearly deviate from this trend. V gene usage was reported to be markedly more similar within twin pairs than between unrelated donors, even among non-selected out-of-frame TCRbeta clonotypes. Among the most abundant TCRbeta clonotypes, more CDR3 sequences were shared by each donor with her twin than with unrelated donors. Independent studies were stated to be required to validate the proposed role of the TCRalpha J segment in MHC recognition during thymic selection. Because the twins were reared together, environmental influences could not be excluded as an explanation for twin similarity.

The receptor library was made with 5' RACE. Sequencer: Illumina Genome Analyzer IIx. RNA-based TCR cDNA libraries were prepared by a previously described protocol with several modifications. To prevent cross-contamination, barcodes specific to each sample were added to both ends of every TCR cDNA library during cDNA synthesis and amplification. As for how the authors treated the data: Between about 95,000 and nearly 500,000 clonotypes were identified per individual, with roughly 2 to 3.6 million CDR3-containing reads per library. Reads with improper barcode index combinations were discarded, after which clonesets were built for each library with the MiTCR software. During the assembly of CDR3 clonotypes by MiTCR, low-quality reads were filtered or rescued and PCR and sequencing errors were corrected. Artificial out-of-frame clonotypes were mapped to in-frame sequences, with one indel allowed in the CDR3, and then removed. V and J gene usage similarity between donors was measured as Jensen-Shannon divergence divided by mean entropy. The public reads were reprocessed in TCRdb via fastp at Q25 and MiXCR, keeping in-frame beta chains. Entries that share a CDR3 protein sequence are merged under the most common genes and DNA. It is TCRdb's table, rather than the study itself, that gives the V and J calls and clone size. The sample contains hundreds of thousands of distinct CDR3 sequences, 28% of them found a single time. 6% to 7% of the sample belongs to the ten largest clones.

The receptor chain draws on TRBV20-1 and TRBJ2-3, with an unclear D gene assignment. Sequencing was performed on PBMCs. This TCR was recovered from a woman aged 18-49 years in good health. The bases are TGCAGTGCTAGACCCTTTGGGGCAGATACGCAGTATTTT. It translates as CSARPFGADTQYF.